The 27 T cell receptor beta chains listed next were all sequenced from one sample in a study of monozygotic twins with inflammatory bowel disease. TCRdb re-called the 5' RACE reads and catalogs CDR3 proteins one per entry, DNA excluded. In all, the sample yields about 140,000 distinct CDR3 sequences. Sequenced input: blood. The receptors were gathered from a human donor with ulcerative colitis or Crohn's disease, or a healthy co-twin of an affected twin (not recorded which).

The chain couples TRBV5-5 to TRBJ1-2; the D call of TRBD1 rests on TCRdb alone, since no DNA is present to check it. This CDR3 has 14 residues. Looked up from germline, CDR1 is SGHKS and CDR2 is YYEKEE (reference sequence). CDR3 region: CASSAQGAVYGCTF.

The gene calls are TRBV5-1 and TRBJ2-7; the TCRdb call, TRBD1, lacks DNA for checking. Germline CDR1 and CDR2: SGHRS and YFSETQ. The CDR3 loop spans 14 amino acids. The chain's CDR3 is CASSADSYSYEQYF.

CDR3 residues: CASGLGASGFQETQYF. The rearrangement links TRBV6-2 or TRBV6-3 to TRBJ2-5; as DNA is missing, the TRBD2 call by TCRdb cannot be tested. Germline V gives CDR1 MNHEY, CDR2 SVGEGT. This CDR3 has 16 residues.

The rearrangement joins TRBV7-2 to TRBJ2-5. CDR3 length: 12 residues. Per the germline V gene, CDR1 is SGHTA and CDR2 is FQGNSA. The CDR3 reads CASSFPYSTQYF.

This chain connects TRBV20-1 to TRBJ2-1; TCRdb's D gene call, TRBD1, goes unchecked for lack of DNA. This CDR3 spans 14 amino acids. Germline assignment: CDR1 DFQATT and CDR2 SNEGSKA (reference sequence). The CDR3 sequence is CSARTGESYNEQFF.

The rearrangement uses TRBV3-1 and TRBJ2-2; TCRdb designates TRBD2, a call that cannot be tested without DNA. The CDR3 is 13 amino acids. Per the germline V gene, CDR1 is LGHDT and CDR2 is YNNKEL (reference sequence). This CDR3 is CASGAPVNGELFF.

CDR3 protein: CSAPRGIAGGEQETQYF. The chain recombines TRBV20-1 with TRBJ2-5; without DNA, the TCRdb call of TRBD2 cannot be checked. The V gene's germline CDR1 is DFQATT and CDR2 SNEGSKA (reference sequence). The CDR3 extends over 17 amino acids.

This chain uses TRBV9 with TRBJ1-6; no DNA is available, so the TRBD1 call from TCRdb remains unchecked. In germline, CDR1 is SGDLS, CDR2 YYNGEE. The CDR3 contains 16 residues. CDR3 sequence reads: CASSEVGQGTHSPLHF.

The CDR3 loop is CASSPGQGFTGELFF. The chain uses TRBV7-2 and TRBJ2-2; TCRdb gives TRBD1 as the D gene, but with no DNA this cannot be confirmed. The CDR3 is made up of 15 amino acids. The germline V gene encodes CDR1 SGHTA and CDR2 FQGNSA.

The V gene is TRBV11-1, the J gene TRBJ1-1; TCRdb picks TRBD1, but there is no DNA to check that call. This CDR3 is built from 17 residues. Germline CDR1 reads SGHAT; CDR2 reads FQDESV (reference sequence). Here the CDR3 reads CASRKGWGTTSNTEAFF.

This rearrangement joins TRBV5-4 to TRBJ1-5; lacking DNA, the TRBD1 call made by TCRdb goes unchecked. CDR1 and CDR2 from the germline V gene are SGHNT and YYREEE (reference sequence). CDR3 length: 14 amino acids. The CDR3 here is CASSLGGGDQPQHF.

This rearrangement joins TRBV20-1 to TRBJ2-7; no DNA is available, so the TRBD1 call from TCRdb remains unchecked. The CDR3 is 16 residues long. CDR1 is DFQATT, CDR2 SNEGSKA, per germline (reference sequence). CDR3 in amino acids: CSASRPGVRSSYEQYF.

J is TRBJ1-2 and V is TRBV2. Germline V CDR1 and CDR2: SNHLY, FYNNEI. The CDR3 consists of 12 residues. This chain's CDR3 is CASSATSYGYTF.

The chain joins TRBV5-1 to TRBJ2-5; TCRdb lists TRBD1, though no DNA is available to test this call. Germline V lookup: CDR1 SGHRS, CDR2 YFSETQ. The CDR3 runs to 15 residues. CDR3 loop: CASSFDTGRQETQYF. The full variable domain, rest sourced from reference TRBV5-1 and TRBJ2-5, is KAGVTQTPRYLIKTRGQQVTLSCSPISGHRSVSWYQQTPGQGLQFLFEYFSETQRNKGNFPGRFSGRQFSNSRSEMNVSTLELGDSALYLCASSFDTGRQETQYFGPGTRLLVL.

The rearrangement uses TRBV27 and TRBJ1-5; TCRdb's D call, TRBD1, is unchecked because there is no DNA. CDR1 is MNHEY, CDR2 SMNVEV, per germline (reference sequence). This CDR3 region has 15 residues. CDR3 sequence: CASSLQGQSNQPQHF.

The chain employs TRBV19 and TRBJ2-7; TCRdb's D call of TRBD1 is untestable without DNA. Looked up from germline, CDR1 is LNHDA and CDR2 is SQIVND (reference sequence). The CDR3 spans 13 residues. CDR3 sequence reads: CASSRDGTYEQYF. The full variable domain, rest sourced from reference TRBV19 and TRBJ2-7, is DGGITQSPKYLFRKEGQNVTLSCEQNLNHDAMYWYRQDPGQGLRLIYYSQIVNDFQKGDIAEGYSVSREKKESFPLTVTSAQKNPTAFYLCASSRDGTYEQYFGPGTRLTVT.

The J gene is TRBJ1-5, the V gene TRBV5-1; TCRdb returns TRBD1, unconfirmable since there is no DNA. The CDR3 is 15 amino acids. Germline V gene sequence: CDR1 SGHRS, CDR2 YFSETQ. This CDR3 reads CASSPGQGAGQPQHF.

The chain joins TRBV7-9 to TRBJ1-2; there is no DNA to check the TCRdb D call of TRBD1. CDR1 is SEHNR, CDR2 FQNEAQ, per germline (reference sequence). The CDR3 has 14 amino acids. The CDR3 reads CASSLIAGLDGYTF. The variable domain in full, completed from reference TRBV7-9 and TRBJ1-2, reads DTGVSQNPRHKITKRGQNVTFRCDPISEHNRLYWYRQTLGQGPEFLTYFQNEAQLEKSRLLSDRFSAERPKGSFSTLEIQRTEQGDSAMYLCASSLIAGLDGYTFGSGTRLTVV.

The V gene is TRBV5-1, the J gene TRBJ2-1; the TCRdb D gene call, TRBD1, has no DNA to confirm it. The CDR3 extends over 13 amino acids. CDR1 and CDR2 from the germline V gene are SGHRS and YFSETQ. CDR3 loop: CASSQGIYNEQFF. Complete variable domain (other parts from reference TRBV5-1 and TRBJ2-1): KAGVTQTPRYLIKTRGQQVTLSCSPISGHRSVSWYQQTPGQGLQFLFEYFSETQRNKGNFPGRFSGRQFSNSRSEMNVSTLELGDSALYLCASSQGIYNEQFFGPGTRLTVL.

The J gene is TRBJ2-3, the V gene TRBV9; TCRdb selects TRBD2, and the lack of DNA leaves this call unchecked. This CDR3 has 12 amino acids. Germline lookup yields CDR1 SGDLS and CDR2 YYNGEE. The CDR3 loop is CASSAREDTQYF.

This sequence joins TRBV20-1 and TRBJ1-6; TCRdb's assignment of TRBD1 cannot be checked, as there is no DNA. Germline CDR1 reads DFQATT; CDR2 reads SNEGSKA (reference sequence). This CDR3 has 14 residues. CDR3: CSAILDTYNSPLHF.

V usage is TRBV24-1 and J usage is TRBJ2-1; TCRdb returns TRBD1, unconfirmable since there is no DNA. CDR1 and CDR2 from the germline V gene are KGHDR and SFDVKD. The length of the CDR3 is 15 residues. CDR3 loop: CATSDWGQGSNEQFF.

The chain is built from TRBV6-5 and TRBJ1-2. The CDR3 contains 14 residues. In germline, CDR1 is MNHEY, CDR2 SVGAGI. The CDR3 reads CASSYRAYSYGYTF.

The CDR3 sequence: CASSVDHLTGTGDYGYTF. The chain combines TRBV9 with TRBJ1-2; TCRdb proposes TRBD1, but this gene call is untestable without DNA. Germline CDR1 is SGDLS and CDR2 is YYNGEE. The CDR3 has 18 amino acids. The whole variable domain, filled in from reference TRBV9 and TRBJ1-2, reads DSGVTQTPKHLITATGQRVTLRCSPRSGDLSVYWYQQSLDQGLQFLIQYYNGEERAKGNILERFSAQQFPDLHSELNLSSLELGDSALYFCASSVDHLTGTGDYGYTFGSGTRLTVV.

The chain carries TRBV28 and TRBJ2-6; the TRBD1 assignment by TCRdb is unverifiable without DNA. Germline V lookup: CDR1 MDHEN, CDR2 SYDVKM. The CDR3 sequence is 15 residues long. CDR3 residues: CASRARGNGANVLTF.

The chain links TRBV18 to TRBJ2-1; absent DNA, TCRdb's TRBD1 call cannot be checked. This CDR3 is built from 14 residues. Germline lookup yields CDR1 KGHSH and CDR2 LQKENI. The CDR3 protein is CASSPRTANNEQFF.

CDR3 region: CASSRQAGSYNEQFF. The chain combines TRBV5-4 with TRBJ2-1; TCRdb's D gene call, TRBD1, goes unchecked for lack of DNA. CDR1 and CDR2 (germline): SGHNT, YYREEE (reference sequence). The CDR3 sequence is 15 residues long.